A selection of T cell receptor beta chains follows, all from one sample in a study of T cell clones after liver transplantation. Some clones are missing from TCRdb's copy, which holds only in-frame ones; the method was immunoSEQ multiplex PCR. Seen here are roughly 100,000 clones, roughly 80% observed once, and the top ten hold approximately 2.9%. The sample was CD4+ T cells from blood, taken 45 to 50 months after liver transplant. These receptors all stem from a human patient who received a liver transplant. Some T cells may arise from the graft donor. Each CDR3 is given with its conserved first and last residue. A D gene is named only where the DNA matches it firmly. Size values are once, few and many counts, or a class for expanded clones, and some rows have none.

>NA|NA|TRBJ1-5|TRBV7-8
TGTGCCAGCAGCTTAGACGGGGGTGTGAACAATCAGCCCCAGCATTTT
CASSLDGGVNNQPQHF
>NA|TRBD1|TRBJ1-3|TRBV30
TGTGCCTGTCCTGACAGGGGTAAAAACACCATATATTTT
CACPDRGKNTIYF
>NA|NA|TRBJ2-5|TRBV5-4
TGTGCCAGCAGCTGGCCCCGGGAGACCCAGTACTTC
CASSWPRETQYF
>few|NA|TRBJ2-7|TRBV5-1
TGCGCCAGCAGCTTGGAAGGAGGATATTACGAGCAGTACTTC
CASSLEGGYYEQYF
>NA|NA|TRBJ2-1|TRBV4-1
TGCGCCAGCAGCCAGGGGGAAAGCTCCTACAATGAGCAGTTCTTC
CASSQGESSYNEQFF
>NA|TRBD2|TRBJ2-7|TRBV18
TGTGCCAGCTCACCAGGGACTAGCAACGAGCAGTACTTC
CASSPGTSNEQYF
>NA|NA|TRBJ2-5|TRBV7-9
TGTGCCAGCAGCTCGATATCGGGGAGGCAAGAGACCCAGTACTTC
CASSSISGRQETQYF
>NA|NA|TRBJ1-3|TRBV9
TGTGCCAGCAGCGTAGCAGGGCTAGGAAACACCATATATTTT
CASSVAGLGNTIYF
>NA|NA|TRBJ2-1|TRBV7-2
TGTGCCAGCAGCTTAGTGCGAATTGAGCAGTTCTTC
CASSLVRIEQFF
>NA|TRBD2|TRBJ2-6|TRBV11-3
TGTGCCAGCAGCCCCGGACTAGCTCGAAGCTCTGGGGCCAACGTCCTGACTTTC
CASSPGLARSSGANVLTF
>NA|TRBD1|TRBJ1-1|TRBV5-1
TGCGCCAGCAGCTCCGGGACAGGGAGGTACACTGAAGCTTTCTTT
CASSSGTGRYTEAFF
>NA|NA|TRBJ2-1|TRBV18
TGTGCCAGCTCACCAGTGGCCTACAATGAGCAGTTCTTC
CASSPVAYNEQFF
>few|NA|TRBJ2-2|TRBV7-2
TGTGCCAGCAGCAACGGGATCGGGGAGCTGTTTTTT
CASSNGIGELFF
>NA|NA|TRBJ1-5|TRBV5-1
TGCGCCAGCAGCTTGGTCCCAGATCAGCCCCAGCATTTT
CASSLVPDQPQHF
>NA|NA|TRBJ1-6|TRBV6-1
TGTGCCAGCAGTGAAGGGGGCAGGTATAATTCACCCCTCCACTTT
CASSEGGRYNSPLHF
>NA|NA|TRBJ1-4|TRBV30
TGTGCCTGGAGTCCGACAGGCGGCGGAAATGAAAAACTGTTTTTT
CAWSPTGGGNEKLFF
>NA|TRBD2|TRBJ2-7|TRBV5-1
TGCGCCAGCAGCCAGGGACTAGCGGGTGTTTACGAGCAGTACTTC
CASSQGLAGVYEQYF
>NA|NA|TRBJ1-1|TRBV6-5
TGTGCCAGCATAGCCTCCTCGAACACTGAAGCTTTCTTT
CASIASSNTEAFF
>few|NA|TRBJ1-1|TRBV29-1
TGCAGCGTTGACAGGGCCTCTGAAGCTTTCTTT
CSVDRASEAFF
>NA|TRBD2|TRBJ2-1|TRBV7-9
TGTGCCAGCAGCTTAACTAGCGGGATTTTAGATGAGCAGTTCTTC
CASSLTSGILDEQFF
>NA|NA|TRBJ1-1|TRBV6-1
TGTGCCAGCAGGGACGCCAGGTACACTGAAGCTTTCTTT
CASRDARYTEAFF
>once|NA|TRBJ1-5|TRBV6-1
TGTGCCAGCATCACTGGAACTGGGGGGGATCAGCCCCAGCATTTT
CASITGTGGDQPQHF
>NA|NA|TRBJ1-1|TRBV6-6
TGTGCCAGCAGTTCCCCGGGGAGGAACACTGAAGCTTTCTTT
CASSSPGRNTEAFF
>few|NA|TRBJ2-4|TRBV19
TGTGCCAGTAGTATAGGGGACGTGAACATTCAGTACTTC
CASSIGDVNIQYF
>NA|NA|TRBJ2-3|TRBV27
TGTGCCACCCTAGACCTGGGGCGTACGCAGTATTTT
CATLDLGRTQYF
>NA|NA|TRBJ1-2|TRBV4-3
TGCGCCAGCAGCCAAGAAAGGGGGGGCTATGGCTACACCTTC
CASSQERGGYGYTF
>NA|NA|TRBJ2-1|TRBV29-1
TGCAGCGTATCCCTACGGGTCTCCTACAATGAGCAGTTCTTC
CSVSLRVSYNEQFF
>NA|NA|TRBJ1-1|TRBV4-2
TGTGCCAGCAGCCGTTCTCGGGTGGAGAACACTGAAGCTTTCTTT
CASSRSRVENTEAFF
>NA|NA|TRBJ2-3|TRBV5-1
TGCGCCAGCAGCTTGGTGCAGGGCACAGATACGCAGTATTTT
CASSLVQGTDTQYF
>NA|NA|TRBJ2-3|TRBV5-1
TGCGCCAGCAGCTGGGGAGGGGGAGCGAGCACAGATACGCAGTATTTT
CASSWGGGASTDTQYF
>NA|NA|TRBJ2-1|TRBV21-1
TGTGCCATACAAAATCGGGGACCCATGTACAATGAGCAGTTCTTC
CAIQNRGPMYNEQFF
>NA|NA|TRBJ1-1|TRBV18
TGTGCCAGCTCACCTTTGGACAGCCCCGACACTGAAGCTTTCTTT
CASSPLDSPDTEAFF
>NA|NA|TRBJ2-3|TRBV13
TGTGCCAGCAGCTTAAGGGCTAGCGGCACAGATACGCAGTATTTT
CASSLRASGTDTQYF
>NA|NA|TRBJ2-7|TRBV18
TGTGCCAGCTCAAAGAAGGCAGATAGCTCCTACGAGCAGTACTTC
CASSKKADSSYEQYF
>NA|NA|TRBJ2-7|TRBV30
TGTGCCTGGACAGGGACCTCCTACGAGCAGTACTTC
CAWTGTSYEQYF
>few|NA|TRBJ2-7|TRBV7-2
TGTGCCAGCAGCCCCCCCCCTCGGGGCTACGAGCAGTACTTC
CASSPPPRGYEQYF
>NA|NA|TRBJ2-1|TRBV2
TGTGCCAGCAGGGAGGAGGGTGATCAGTTCTTC
CASREEGDQFF
>NA|NA|TRBJ2-7|TRBV30
TGTGCCTGGAGTGAACTAGGGATCCAGCAGTACTTC
CAWSELGIQQYF
>NA|NA|TRBJ1-5|TRBV6-5
TGTGCCAGCAGGGGGTACCCCAATCAGCCCCAGCATTTT
CASRGYPNQPQHF
>NA|TRBD2|TRBJ2-1|TRBV11-2
TGTGCCAGCAGCTTGCGGGGGGCCTCCTACAATGAGCAGTTCTTC
CASSLRGASYNEQFF
>NA|TRBD1|TRBJ2-7|TRBV28
TGTGCCAGCAGTAACAGGGGGCCCGGGGCCTACGAGCAGTACTTC
CASSNRGPGAYEQYF
>NA|TRBD1|TRBJ2-7|TRBV7-2
TGTGCCAGCAGCCCCGGGACAGGGGGTTACGAGCAGTACTTC
CASSPGTGGYEQYF
>NA|NA|TRBJ2-6|TRBV25-1
TGTGCCAGCAGTGTACACAGCTCTGGGGCCAACGTCCTGACTTTC
CASSVHSSGANVLTF
>NA|NA|TRBJ1-1|TRBV30
TGTGCCTGGTGTAGGACCTATAACACTGAAGCTTTCTTT
CAWCRTYNTEAFF